This T cell receptor beta chain appears in the sequencing data of a study of blood T cell repertoires in COVID-19. Study details: Sample material is recorded as cDNA or gDNA derived from T cells, B-cell-depleted T cells, or PBMCs.

The length of the CDR3 is 12 residues. Germline values: CDR1 SNHLY, CDR2 FYNNEI. The V end was cut by 6 bases, the J end by 5 bases, with 10 bases between. Seattle researchers signed up patients amid active infection and tracked them longitudinally. Authors' analysis steps: The assay estimated nucleated cells by amplifying reference gene primers. The table came from immunoSEQ multiplex PCR; TCRdb's copy has only in-frame clones and leaves some out. V and J calls and clone size are given by that table; D and trimming were obtained from the DNA. The sample has some 260,000 clones, about 87% seen once. The TCR comes from a woman aged 70-85 years with COVID-19, enrolled during active disease. The chain recombines TRBV2 with TRBJ2-5, with D perhaps matching TRBD2 (5 bases). The sample consisted of peripheral blood. CDR3 in amino acids: CASRGAWETQYF. The CDR3 coding sequence is TGTGCCAGCAGGGGAGCCTGGGAGACCCAGTACTTC. The whole variable domain, filled in from reference TRBV2 and TRBJ2-5, reads EPEVTQTPSHQVTQMGQEVILRCVPISNHLYFYWYRQILGQKVEFLVSFYNNEISEKSEIFDDQFSVERPDGSNFTLKIRSTKLEDSAMYFCASRGAWETQYFGPGTRLLVL.